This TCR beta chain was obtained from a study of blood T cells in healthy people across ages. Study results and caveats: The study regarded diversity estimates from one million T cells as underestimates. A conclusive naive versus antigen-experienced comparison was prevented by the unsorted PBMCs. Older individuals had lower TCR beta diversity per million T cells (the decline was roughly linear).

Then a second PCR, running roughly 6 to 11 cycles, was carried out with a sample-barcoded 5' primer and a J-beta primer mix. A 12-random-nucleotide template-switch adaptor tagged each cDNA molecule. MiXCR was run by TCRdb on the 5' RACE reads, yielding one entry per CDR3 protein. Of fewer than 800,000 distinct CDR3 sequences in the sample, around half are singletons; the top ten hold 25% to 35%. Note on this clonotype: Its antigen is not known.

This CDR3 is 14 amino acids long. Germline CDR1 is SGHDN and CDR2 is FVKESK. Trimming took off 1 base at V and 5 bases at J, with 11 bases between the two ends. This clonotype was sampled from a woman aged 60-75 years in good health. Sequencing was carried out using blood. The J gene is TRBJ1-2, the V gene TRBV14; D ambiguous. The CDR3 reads CASSQGPASYGYTF. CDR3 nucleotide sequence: TGTGCCAGCAGCCAAGGTCCAGCTAGTTATGGCTACACCTTC.